This is a list of T cell receptor beta chains from one sample in a study of blood T cell repertoires in COVID-19. The method was immunoSEQ multiplex PCR; TCRdb's version includes in-frame clones alone and lacks a portion of them. The table lists hundreds of thousands of clones, 90% of them singletons. The material sequenced was PBMCs or T cells enriched from blood (not recorded which). These receptors originate from a man between 60 and 75 years old who had recovered from COVID-19. The CDR3 runs from the conserved cysteine through the conserved F or W. D genes are given only for firm matches. Clone size is not always given. Where it is, it says once, few, many or a class for expanded clones.

DNA,CDR3,V,D,length,J,size
TGCGCCAGCAGCCACACGACAGGGGGCGGCAATCAGCCCCAGCATTTT,CASSHTTGGGNQPQHF,TRBV4-1,TRBD1,16,TRBJ1-5,NA
TGTGCCATCAGTGACGCGGTGAGCTCCTACAATGAGCAGTTCTTC,CAISDAVSSYNEQFF,TRBV10-3,NA,15,TRBJ2-1,NA
TGTGCCAGCACAAGCAACACTGAAGCTTTCTTT,CASTSNTEAFF,TRBV2,NA,11,TRBJ1-1,NA
TGTGCCAGCAGAGGGACAGGGTATTATGGCTACACCTTC,CASRGTGYYGYTF,TRBV6-5,TRBD1,13,TRBJ1-2,NA
TGTGCCAGCAGCCCCCGACAGGGGGCGCGTGGCTACACCTTC,CASSPRQGARGYTF,TRBV7-8,TRBD1,14,TRBJ1-2,once
TGTGCCAGCAGGACAGCCAACACTGAAGCTTTCTTT,CASRTANTEAFF,TRBV6-6,NA,12,TRBJ1-1,NA
TGTGCCAGTAGTTCGGGGACAGGGCGTATGAACACTGAAGCTTTCTTT,CASSSGTGRMNTEAFF,TRBV19,TRBD1,16,TRBJ1-1,once
TGCGCCAGCAGCCAAACTACAGGGGCCAATTCACCCCTCCACTTT,CASSQTTGANSPLHF,TRBV4-1,TRBD1,15,TRBJ1-6,NA
TGCAGCGTGAGGGACAGCATGAACACTGAAGCTTTCTTT,CSVRDSMNTEAFF,TRBV29-1,TRBD1,13,TRBJ1-1,NA
TGTGCCAGCAGCTTATATCTGCAGGGGAACACTGAAGCTTTCTTT,CASSLYLQGNTEAFF,TRBV7-2,NA,15,TRBJ1-1,once
TGTGCCATCAGTGGGGGGCCGGCGGACGAGCAGTACTTC,CAISGGPADEQYF,TRBV10-3,NA,13,TRBJ2-7,NA
TGTGCCAGCAGCCTAGGGGATTCTCGCTCCGAGCAGTACTTC,CASSLGDSRSEQYF,TRBV3-1/TRBV3-2,NA,14,TRBJ2-7,NA
TGTGCCAGTAGCCGAATAGCGGGAGGGCCGGTCGGGGAGCTGTTTTTT,CASSRIAGGPVGELFF,TRBV19,TRBD2,16,TRBJ2-2,NA
TGTGCCAGCAGTTACTCTCTCAGGTACGAGCAGTACTTC,CASSYSLRYEQYF,TRBV6-5,NA,13,TRBJ2-7,NA
TGTGCTAGTGGTTTAGGAACGGAGTACAATGAGCAGTTCTTC,CASGLGTEYNEQFF,TRBV12-5,NA,14,TRBJ2-1,NA
TGTGCCATCAGTGAGGAGAATAGCGAGGTCCCATACTTC,CAISEENSEVPYF,TRBV10-3,NA,13,TRBJ2-4,NA
TGTGCCAGCAGCTTACGCGGCAATAGCAATCAGCCCCAGCATTTT,CASSLRGNSNQPQHF,TRBV11-2,NA,15,TRBJ1-5,NA
TGTGCCAGCAGTTACTCGGGTCTAGCGGGGGGGCCGGACAATGAGCAGTTCTTC,CASSYSGLAGGPDNEQFF,TRBV6-2/TRBV6-3,TRBD2,18,TRBJ2-1,NA
TGCGCCAGCAGACAGGGTATTAGCACAGATACGCAGTATTTT,CASRQGISTDTQYF,TRBV5-1,NA,14,TRBJ2-3,NA
TGTGCCAGCAGCTTAGCTAGTACGGCGGGGGGTTACAATGAGCAGTTCTTC,CASSLASTAGGYNEQFF,TRBV7-6,TRBD2,17,TRBJ2-1,NA
TGTGCCAGCAGACACCCGGGGAGCGGGACCTACGAGCAGTACTTC,CASRHPGSGTYEQYF,TRBV6-5,TRBD2,15,TRBJ2-7,NA
TGTGCCAGCAGCTGGGTGACTAGCGGACAAGAGACCCAGTACTTC,CASSWVTSGQETQYF,TRBV5-6,TRBD2,15,TRBJ2-5,NA
TGTGCCAGCAGCTTGGGAGGGGGGGTGGTAGAGACCCAGTACTTC,CASSLGGGVVETQYF,TRBV5-4,NA,15,TRBJ2-5,once